This T cell receptor beta chain was documented in a study of technical replicates of blood from a handful of donors. Losses at the gene ends were 6 bases for V and 0 bases for J; bases not matched to a gene: 4. The CDR3 covers 14 residues. Germline values: CDR1 MNHEY, CDR2 SMNVEV (reference sequence). Clones were read by immunoSEQ multiplex PCR, and TCRdb kept only the in-frame ones, dropping some. The sample includes under 15,000 clones, roughly 95% of them seen just once. The rearrangement uses TRBV27 and TRBJ1-1, with 7 bases identical to TRBD1. Sample: PBMCs. This clonotype was obtained from a human donor in good health. CDR3 in DNA: TGTGCCAGCAGCTGGGGACAGATGAACACTGAAGCTTTCTTT. The encoded protein is CASSWGQMNTEAFF.